The 14 T cell receptor beta chains reported below all come from one sample, sequenced in a study of T cells after yellow fever vaccination (dated by TCRdb to between 2018 and 2021). The sample's treatment or condition label is to be understood as: live attenuated yellow fever vaccine strain. The library was generated by 5' RACE. The sample was run on an Illumina HiSeq 2500. TCRdb reprocessed the public reads (quality trimming at Q25 with fastp, clone calling with MiXCR) and kept in-frame beta chains. Every CDR3 protein is listed once, alongside the most common genes and DNA of its rows. The sample table contains tens of thousands of distinct CDR3 sequences; only one count was recorded for approximately 7.3% of them. Together, the top ten hold approximately 30% of the sample. The sample here was CD8+ T cells sorted from PBMCs, taken 10 to 11 days after the first yellow fever vaccination. The receptors stem from a man aged 18 to 29 who received the YFV17D yellow fever vaccine.

This clonotype has a count of ten or more. This chain connects TRBV29-1 to TRBJ2-5; 8 bases fit TRBD1. J gave up 5 bases and V 2 bases, and 7 bases lay outside the gene matches. The V gene's germline CDR1 is SQVTM and CDR2 ANQGSEA. This CDR3 is built from 14 residues. The CDR3 DNA reads as TGCAGCGTTGAACTCAGGGGGCTAGGCGAGACCCAGTACTTC. Protein product: CSVELRGLGETQYF. The full variable domain, its missing parts supplied by reference TRBV29-1 and TRBJ2-5, is SAVISQKPSRDICQRGTSLTIQCQVDSQVTMMFWYRQQPGQSLTLIATANQGSEATYESGFVIDKFPISRPNLTFSTLTVSNMSPEDSSIYLCSVELRGLGETQYFGPGTRLLVL.

In its sample, this clonotype was seen a few times. The chain carries TRBV7-9 and TRBJ1-2, with 7 bases identical to TRBD1. The V gene's germline CDR1 is SEHNR and CDR2 FQNEAQ (reference sequence). This CDR3 comprises 14 residues. The V segment lost 5 bases and the J segment 4 bases; nucleotides outside the gene matches: 7. CDR3 residues: CASSLTWDSYGYTF. CDR3 coding DNA: TGTGCCAGCAGCCTCACCTGGGACAGCTATGGCTACACCTTC.

This clonotype was counted at least ten times. The V and J genes are TRBV20-1 and TRBJ1-1; perhaps TRBD1 as D (6 bases). Germline V gene lookup returns CDR1 DFQATT and CDR2 SNEGSKA (reference sequence). V dropped 0 bases and J dropped 1 base, with 12 bases sitting between them. The CDR3 has 15 residues. The CDR3 bases are TGCAGTGCTAGAGATCAGGGGAGTGGGAACACTGAAGCTTTCTTT. It yields the protein CSARDQGSGNTEAFF.

V usage is TRBV14 and J usage is TRBJ2-7, with TRBD1 as a possible D gene (6 bases). This CDR3 comprises 12 residues. Trimming took 9 bases from V and 6 from J, leaving 15 bases between them. The germline gives CDR1 SGHDN, CDR2 FVKESK. The CDR3 DNA reads TGTGCCAGTACGGACGTACAGGGCGAGCAGTACGTC. This codes for CASTDVQGEQYV.

The table lists this clonotype with a few counts. DNA of the CDR3: TGCAGTGCACCCAAGGACAGGGTGGGGATCGCAGATACGCAGTATTTT. It codes for CSAPKDRVGIADTQYF. This sequence joins TRBV20-1 and TRBJ2-3; TRBD1 matches 8 bases. CDR1 and CDR2 (germline): DFQATT, SNEGSKA (reference sequence). V gave up 6 bases and J gave up 4 bases; unmatched junction bases: 15. The CDR3 contains 16 residues.

This clonotype occurred many times. The chain carries TRBV3-1 and TRBJ1-5; TRBD1 might be the D (6 bases). This CDR3 is 14 amino acids long. V dropped 0 bases and J dropped 6 bases, with 9 bases sitting between them. Per the germline V gene, CDR1 is LGHDT and CDR2 is YNNKEL (reference sequence). CDR3 DNA sequence: TGTGCCAGCAGCCAAGACAGGGGTGGTCAGCCCCAGCATTTT. Its protein is CASSQDRGGQPQHF. The full variable domain, completed using reference TRBV3-1 and TRBJ1-5, is DTAVSQTPKYLVTQMGNDKSIKCEQNLGHDTMYWYKQDSKKFLKIMFSYNNKELIINETVPNRFSPKSPDKAHLNLHINSLELGDSAVYFCASSQDRGGQPQHFGDGTRLSIL.

This clonotype was detected ten times or more. A read error may produce the germline difference seen at one junction end. This chain connects TRBV20-1 to TRBJ2-2; 8 positions match TRBD1. The CDR3 length is 15 residues. Germline values: CDR1 DFQATT, CDR2 SNEGSKA (reference sequence). CDR3 in DNA: TGCAGTGCTGGAGACCCCGGGACAGGCCGGATAGGGCTGTTTTTT. The encoded protein is CSAGDPGTGRIGLFF.

The chain links TRBV6-2 or TRBV6-3 to TRBJ2-1; TRBD2 aligns across 10 bases. Germline values: CDR1 MNHEY, CDR2 SVGEGT. Unmatched junction bases numbered 2, after V lost 0 bases and J lost 6 bases. The CDR3 extends over 15 amino acids. The CDR3 nucleotides are TGTGCCAGCAGTTACTCTTCTAGCGGGGGCAATGAGCAGTTCTTC. Translation gives CASSYSSSGGNEQFF.

This clonotype was seen repeatedly, ten times or more. The V gene is TRBV7-3, the J gene TRBJ2-2; TRBD1 might be the D (6 bases). Trimming took off 4 bases at V and 3 bases at J, with 9 bases between the two ends. This CDR3 contains 14 residues. CDR1 SGHTA and CDR2 FQGTGA come from the germline V gene. The CDR3 loop reads CASSWDIYTGELFF. DNA for the CDR3: TGTGCCAGCAGCTGGGACATATACACCGGGGAGCTGTTTTTT. The whole variable domain, filled in from reference TRBV7-3 and TRBJ2-2, reads GAGVSQTPSNKVTEKGKYVELRCDPISGHTALYWYRQSLGQGPEFLIYFQGTGAADDSGLPNDRFFAVRPEGSVSTLKIQRTERGDSAVYLCASSWDIYTGELFFGEGSRLTVL.

This clonotype was found many times. The rearrangement joins TRBV12-3 or TRBV12-4 to TRBJ1-5; TRBD1 aligns across 8 bases. The CDR3 spans 13 residues. V trimming: 6 bases; J trimming: 4 bases; junction bases outside the gene matches: 2. CDR3 sequence (DNA): TGTGCCAGCAGGACAGGGGATAATCAGCCCCAGCATTTT. Encoded protein: CASRTGDNQPQHF.

This clonotype was observed at least ten times. This chain uses TRBV3-1 with TRBJ2-4; 9 nucleotides agree with TRBD2. V shed 4 bases, J shed 8 bases, and the junction held 9 bases outside the gene matches. The length of the CDR3 is 15 residues. Germline V CDR1 and CDR2: LGHDT, YNNKEL (reference sequence). The CDR3 here is CASSLGLIAGDIQYF. The CDR3 nucleotides are TGTGCCAGCAGCCTGGGGTTGATAGCGGGGGACATTCAGTACTTC.

In its sample, this clonotype was seen a few times. This chain joins TRBV29-1 and TRBJ2-1; the D gene is possibly TRBD2 (7 bases). The germline V and J ends were trimmed by 1 base and 7 bases, with 17 bases remaining between them. This CDR3 spans 15 amino acids. The V gene's germline CDR1 is SQVTM and CDR2 ANQGSEA. The CDR3 nucleotides read TGCAGCGTTGAAGGGAGGGGGGGGGTTTGGAATGAGCAGTTCTTC. Translation gives CSVEGRGGVWNEQFF.

This clonotype was seen ten or more times. The rearrangement links TRBV11-1 to TRBJ2-2, with D possibly being TRBD1 or TRBD2 (5 bases each). The V end lost 4 bases, the J end lost 1 base, and 19 bases lay between the germline ends. CDR3 length equals 18 residues. CDR1 is SGHAT and CDR2 is FQDESV in the germline V gene (reference sequence). In DNA, the CDR3 is TGTGCCAGCAGCTATTCGGGACGACTTACAAAGAACACCGGGGAGCTGTTTTTT. Its translation: CASSYSGRLTKNTGELFF.

This clonotype was found a few times. The chain is built from TRBV4-1 and TRBJ1-5; D gene uncertain. Looked up from germline, CDR1 is MGHRA and CDR2 is YSYEKL. V was pared by 1 base and J by 6 bases, with 7 bases between. There are 13 residues in the CDR3. CDR3 in DNA: TGCGCCAGCAGCCAAGTCCCGGGTCAGCCCCAGCATTTT. It is translated as CASSQVPGQPQHF.